The rows below give T cell receptor beta chains drawn from one sample of a study of blood T cell repertoires in COVID-19. Assay: immunoSEQ multiplex PCR; the TCRdb copy retains only in-frame clones and omits some. This sample has roughly 150,000 clones, with 84% found just once. The specimen sequenced was peripheral blood. The source is a woman aged 50 to 60 with acute or convalescent COVID-19. CDR3s include the opening cysteine and the closing phenylalanine or tryptophan. A D gene is named only where the DNA matches it firmly. The size entry is marked missing in some rows and otherwise reads once, few, many or a size class.

TRBJ1-1,TRBV2,NA,NA,TGTGCCAGCACAGGGTTCTCTGGCACTGAAGCTTTCTTT,CASTGFSGTEAFF
TRBJ2-5,TRBV5-1,NA,NA,TGCGCCAGCAGCTTCGGCAGGGGACAAGAGACCCAGTACTTC,CASSFGRGQETQYF
TRBJ2-5,TRBV5-1,NA,TRBD1,TGCGCCAGCAGCTGGACAGGAGATTACCAAGAGACCCAGTACTTC,CASSWTGDYQETQYF
TRBJ2-1,TRBV11-2,NA,TRBD2,TGTGCCAGCAGCCGCCTACTAGCGGGGACTAGGGATGAGCAGTTCTTC,CASSRLLAGTRDEQFF
TRBJ1-4,TRBV9,NA,TRBD1,TGTGCCAGCAGCGCCTCGACAGGGACCCGCGAAAAACTGTTTTTT,CASSASTGTREKLFF
TRBJ2-7,TRBV4-2,NA,NA,TGTGCCAGCAGCCAAGTAGCTGACGCTACACCAGCTTACGAGCAGTACTTC,CASSQVADATPAYEQYF
TRBJ2-4,TRBV9,NA,TRBD1,TGTGCCAGCAGCGTGGGACAGGGGGCATACATTCAGTACTTC,CASSVGQGAYIQYF
TRBJ2-1,TRBV6-6,NA,NA,TGTGCCAGCAGTTACATCTATTCATACAATGAGCAGTTCTTC,CASSYIYSYNEQFF
TRBJ1-2,TRBV12-3/TRBV12-4,NA,TRBD1,TGTGCCAGCAGTTACCGGGACAGGGGTGGCTACACCTTC,CASSYRDRGGYTF
TRBJ2-1,TRBV6-5,NA,NA,TGTGCCAGCAAAAGGGCTAGCGCGATGTCCAATGAGCAGTTCTTC,CASKRASAMSNEQFF
TRBJ1-3,TRBV10-3,once,NA,TGTGCCATCAGTGAGTCGACCCGGGAGAACTCTGGAAACACCATATATTTT,CAISESTRENSGNTIYF
TRBJ2-7,TRBV10-3,NA,NA,TGTGCCATCACCGGCCGTTTGGGCAACGAGCAGTACTTC,CAITGRLGNEQYF
TRBJ1-1,TRBV18,NA,NA,TGTGCCAGCTCACCGCAGGGGACTGAAGCTTTCTTT,CASSPQGTEAFF
TRBJ2-3,TRBV15,NA,NA,TGTGCCACCAGCAGCCAAGTGACAGTAGACGCGCAGTATTTT,CATSSQVTVDAQYF
TRBJ1-4,TRBV27,NA,NA,TGTGCCAGCAGTTTACCTCCGAGACTGTTTTTT,CASSLPPRLFF
TRBJ2-7,TRBV18,NA,TRBD1,TGTGCCACCGCAACGGACAGGAACTCCTACGAGCAGTACTTC,CATATDRNSYEQYF
TRBJ2-4,TRBV11-2,NA,TRBD1,TGTGCCAGCACCCGAGGAAGAGGGGGCGTATTCAACATTCAGTACTTC,CASTRGRGGVFNIQYF
TRBJ2-7,TRBV6-6,few,TRBD1,TGTGCCAGCAGCCCCCGGACAGGGGGCATGTGGGAGCAGTACTTC,CASSPRTGGMWEQYF
TRBJ2-1,TRBV19,NA,TRBD1,TGTGCCAGTAAAGGGACAGGGAGGGAAAATGAGCAGTTCTTC,CASKGTGRENEQFF
TRBJ2-2,TRBV18,NA,TRBD1,TGTGCCAGCTCCGAGGGACAGGGCCGGCGCACCGGGGAGCTGTTTTTT,CASSEGQGRRTGELFF
TRBJ1-2,TRBV10-3,NA,TRBD1,TGTGCCATCAGGGGGACAGGGACTAACTATGGCTACACCTTC,CAIRGTGTNYGYTF
TRBJ2-7,TRBV5-1,NA,TRBD2,TGCGCCAGCAGCGGAATATCTAGCGGGGGGGCCGCTTTCCCCGAGCAGTACTTC,CASSGISSGGAAFPEQYF
TRBJ2-5,TRBV9,NA,NA,TGTGCCAGCGGGGGGGCCCGGAGTGAGACCCAGTACTTC,CASGGARSETQYF
TRBJ1-2,TRBV25-1,NA,NA,TGTGCCAGCAGTTACAGCTATGGCTACACCTTC,CASSYSYGYTF
TRBJ2-7,TRBV10-3,NA,NA,TGTGCCATCAGTGGCCCAGGGGCCTCCTACGAGCAGTACTTC,CAISGPGASYEQYF
TRBJ2-5,TRBV6-6,NA,NA,TGTGCCAGCAGTGCCATAGGGACAAACCAAGAGACCCAGTACTTC,CASSAIGTNQETQYF
TRBJ2-7,TRBV11-1,NA,NA,TGTGCCAGCACAGGAGCAGGGGACCCCTACGAGCAGTACTTC,CASTGAGDPYEQYF
TRBJ1-2,TRBV19,NA,NA,TGTGCCAGTAGACGAACCTCACAGCTGGACTATGGCTACACCTTC,CASRRTSQLDYGYTF
TRBJ1-3,TRBV27,NA,NA,TGTGCCAGCAGTTCCAGGTCCTCTGGAAACACCATATATTTT,CASSSRSSGNTIYF
TRBJ1-6,TRBV10-1,NA,NA,TGCGCCAGCGGCCGGGGTCTAGGTTCACCCCTCCACTTT,CASGRGLGSPLHF
TRBJ2-5,TRBV11-2,NA,TRBD1,TGTGCCAGCAGACGACCGGGACAGCCACAAGAGACCCAGTACTTC,CASRRPGQPQETQYF
TRBJ1-5,TRBV7-6,NA,NA,TGTGCCAGCAGCCCCGGGAGGGGGGGAGATCAGCCCCAGCATTTT,CASSPGRGGDQPQHF
TRBJ2-2,TRBV6-5,NA,TRBD1,TGTGCCAGCAGTTCCGGACAGGGGAGGGCCGGGGAGCTGTTTTTT,CASSSGQGRAGELFF
TRBJ2-3,TRBV9,NA,NA,TGTGCCAGCAGCGTAGATCGCGGGGTGACAGATACGCAGTATTTT,CASSVDRGVTDTQYF
TRBJ2-2,TRBV27,few,NA,TGTGCCAGCAGTTTATCGAGTACTACAAACACCGGGGAGCTGTTTTTT,CASSLSSTTNTGELFF
TRBJ1-5,TRBV18,NA,TRBD1,TGTGCCAGCTCACAATCGACAGGGAATAGCAATCAGCCCCAGCATTTT,CASSQSTGNSNQPQHF
TRBJ1-1,TRBV18,few,TRBD1,TGTGCCAGCTCACCAAGAATAATAGACAGGGCCACTGAAGCTTTCTTT,CASSPRIIDRATEAFF
TRBJ1-6,TRBV5-1,few,NA,TGCGCCAGCAGCTTGGATAGCCTCGATAATTCACCCCTCCACTTT,CASSLDSLDNSPLHF
TRBJ2-3,TRBV27,NA,TRBD2,TGTGCCAGCAGTTTAAGAGGACTAGCGGGAGTCGGAAGAGATACGCAGTATTTT,CASSLRGLAGVGRDTQYF
TRBJ1-2,TRBV19,few,NA,TGTGCCAGTAGTACGTGGCAGGGAGGCTATGGCTACACCTTC,CASSTWQGGYGYTF
TRBJ2-1,TRBV6-5,NA,TRBD1,TGTGCCAGCCCCAGGGGGCCAATTGATGAGCAGTTCTTC,CASPRGPIDEQFF
TRBJ2-1,TRBV5-4,NA,TRBD1,TGTGCCAGCAGCTTCGACAGGGGGACTGAGCAGTTCTTC,CASSFDRGTEQFF
TRBJ1-1,TRBV7-9,NA,TRBD1,TGTGCCAGCAGCATATTGACAGGGGCGAACACTGAAGCTTTCTTT,CASSILTGANTEAFF
TRBJ2-1,TRBV7-6,NA,TRBD1,TGTGCCAGCAGCTTGATACAGGGGCCCCCTAGAAACAATGAGCAGTTCTTC,CASSLIQGPPRNNEQFF
TRBJ2-2,TRBV6-2/TRBV6-3,NA,NA,TGTGCCAGCAGCCTCAGAGGTCCCGGGGAGCTGTTTTTT,CASSLRGPGELFF
TRBJ2-3,TRBV6-2/TRBV6-3,NA,TRBD2,TGTGCCAGCAGCCCCCGGAGGACTAGCGGATACACAGATACGCAGTATTTT,CASSPRRTSGYTDTQYF
TRBJ1-1,TRBV28,NA,NA,TGTGCCAGCAGTTCCCCCCAGCCGAGGGTTGAAGCTTTCTTT,CASSSPQPRVEAFF
TRBJ2-1,TRBV2,NA,NA,TGTGCCAGCAGTGTGACCGCGGACAATGAGCAGTTCTTC,CASSVTADNEQFF
TRBJ1-2,TRBV6-2/TRBV6-3,NA,TRBD1,TGTGCCAGCAGTACGACAGGGAACGGCTACACCTTC,CASSTTGNGYTF
TRBJ2-7,TRBV28,few,TRBD1,TGTGCCAGCACCGTTCCGGGACAGGTCAGCGAGCAGTACTTC,CASTVPGQVSEQYF
TRBJ2-5,TRBV2,NA,TRBD1,TGTGCCAGCAGGTGGACAGGGGTCAAAGAGACCCAGTACTTC,CASRWTGVKETQYF
TRBJ2-6,TRBV11-3,NA,NA,TGTGCCAGCAGCTTCGGGACACATGACTCTGGGGCCAACGTCCTGACTTTC,CASSFGTHDSGANVLTF
TRBJ2-1,TRBV7-7,NA,TRBD2,TGTGCCAGCAGCTTAGGTCACGGGACTAGCGGGAAATACAATGAGCAGTTCTTC,CASSLGHGTSGKYNEQFF
TRBJ2-3,TRBV7-2,NA,TRBD2,TGTGCCAGCAGCTTAGCGGGGGGGAGGACAGATACGCAGTATTTT,CASSLAGGRTDTQYF
TRBJ2-1,TRBV5-1,few,TRBD2,TGCGCCAGCAGCTTGGCTAGCGGAGTCTACAATGAGCAGTTCTTC,CASSLASGVYNEQFF
TRBJ1-4,TRBV19,NA,NA,TGTGCCAGTAGTATCGGGGGAAAACTGTTTTTT,CASSIGGKLFF
TRBJ2-7,TRBV11-2,once,NA,TGTGCCAGCAGCTTAGTCCCTGGGCCCTACGAGCAGTACTTC,CASSLVPGPYEQYF
TRBJ1-3,TRBV6-1,NA,NA,TGTGCCAGCAGTGAACTCTGGGCAGCTCCCTCTGGAAACACCATATATTTT,CASSELWAAPSGNTIYF
TRBJ1-2,TRBV5-5,NA,TRBD1,TGTGCCAGCAGCTTGGCGGGACAGGGGGTATATGGCTACACCTTC,CASSLAGQGVYGYTF
TRBJ2-7,TRBV27,NA,NA,TGTGCCAGCAGTTTCTCCTTGGGGGGACCCTCCTACGAGCAGTACTTC,CASSFSLGGPSYEQYF